Listed below are T cell receptor beta chains from one sample, sequenced in a study of a mutant IDH1 vaccine in newly diagnosed glioma. The data were produced by immunoSEQ multiplex PCR, yet TCRdb's version contains in-frame clones alone and is incomplete. In the table there are nearly 30,000 clones, around 90% of which are singletons. Antigen specificity for these receptors is unknown. The material was peripheral blood mononuclear cells (PBMCs), obtained from a glioma patient whose treatment included an IDH1 peptide vaccine. These receptors all stem from a middle-aged woman with glioma. Some clones in this sample may be carry-over from other donors' samples. Both conserved end residues are part of each CDR3. The D gene is left open where the match is weak. Clone size is not always given. Where it is, it says once, few, many or a class for expanded clones.

j_gene,v_gene,d_gene,abundance,CDR3aa,CDR3nt
TRBJ1-1,TRBV7-9,-,-,CASSPPRQIMNTEAFF,TGTGCCAGCAGCCCCCCTCGACAGATCATGAACACTGAAGCTTTCTTT
TRBJ2-7,TRBV18,TRBD2,-,CASSPRGESYEQYF,TGTGCCAGCTCACCGCGGGGGGAATCCTACGAGCAGTACTTC
TRBJ1-1,TRBV25-1,TRBD1,-,CASSEDRDTEAFF,TGTGCCAGCAGTGAGGACAGGGACACTGAAGCTTTCTTT
TRBJ2-1,TRBV9,TRBD2,-,CASSVEGLASYEQFF,TGTGCCAGCAGCGTAGAGGGACTAGCGTCATATGAGCAGTTCTTC
TRBJ2-7,TRBV19,-,-,CASPLTAIVYEQYF,TGTGCCAGTCCCTTGACAGCCATAGTCTACGAGCAGTACTTC
TRBJ2-7,TRBV5-1,-,-,CASTLNTATYEQYF,TGCGCCAGCACCTTGAACACAGCAACCTACGAGCAGTACTTC
TRBJ1-4,TRBV19,-,-,CASRTDGVGEKLFF,TGTGCCAGTAGGACGGACGGGGTCGGGGAAAAACTGTTTTTT
TRBJ2-1,TRBV7-2,-,-,CASSPYKNEQFF,TGTGCCAGCAGCCCCTACAAGAACGAGCAGTTCTTC
TRBJ1-2,TRBV15,TRBD1,-,CATSRGVGTAYGYTF,TGTGCCACCAGCAGAGGGGTCGGGACAGCTTATGGCTACACCTTC
TRBJ2-7,TRBV7-2,TRBD2,-,CASRLTSGGGGEQYF,TGTGCCAGCAGGTTAACTAGCGGGGGGGGAGGCGAGCAGTACTTC
TRBJ1-1,TRBV5-1,-,-,CASSLLAGQTEAFF,TGCGCCAGCAGCTTACTGGCGGGGCAGACTGAAGCTTTCTTT
TRBJ1-4,TRBV7-9,-,few,CASSAWQGEKLFF,TGTGCCAGCAGCGCCTGGCAGGGGGAAAAACTGTTTTTT
TRBJ2-2,TRBV6-5,TRBD2,-,CASSYPLAGGGELFF,TGTGCCAGCAGTTACCCACTAGCGGGCGGCGGGGAGCTGTTTTTT
TRBJ2-2,TRBV7-3,TRBD2,-,CASSLMFGTSTGPGELFF,TGTGCCAGCAGCTTAATGTTTGGGACTAGCACCGGTCCCGGGGAGCTGTTTTTT
TRBJ1-1,TRBV5-4,-,-,CASSTFGTVEAFF,TGTGCCAGCAGCACATTCGGGACGGTAGAAGCTTTCTTT
TRBJ1-5,TRBV13,-,-,CASSLGAGNQPQHF,TGTGCCAGCAGCTTAGGGGCGGGGAATCAGCCCCAGCATTTT
TRBJ2-7,TRBV28,TRBD1,-,CASRSGGSYEQYF,TGTGCCAGCAGATCAGGGGGCTCCTACGAGCAGTACTTC
TRBJ2-1,TRBV19,-,once,CASSSGLNNEQFF,TGTGCCAGTAGTTCGGGACTGAACAATGAGCAGTTCTTC
TRBJ2-1,TRBV15,-,-,CATSRDYSVNEQFF,TGTGCCACCAGCAGAGACTACAGTGTCAATGAGCAGTTCTTC
TRBJ2-2,TRBV29-1,TRBD1,-,CSATRGPGELFF,TGCAGCGCTACTAGGGGGCCCGGGGAGCTGTTTTTT
TRBJ2-3,TRBV5-4,-,-,CASSTVQGGPDTQYF,TGTGCCAGCAGCACCGTACAGGGGGGGCCAGATACGCAGTATTTT
TRBJ1-2,TRBV6-6,-,-,CAITGTLILRDGYTF,TGTGCCATAACCGGGACACTTATTTTGAGGGATGGCTACACCTTC
TRBJ1-4,TRBV4-3,-,-,CASSQAGIGIGSEKLFF,TGCGCCAGCAGCCAAGCGGGCATAGGGATCGGATCCGAAAAACTGTTTTTT
TRBJ2-3,TRBV4-2,-,-,CASSQDGQSSDTQYF,TGTGCCAGCAGCCAAGATGGTCAGAGTTCAGATACGCAGTATTTT
TRBJ2-7,TRBV11-3,TRBD2,once,CASSASGSVTYEQYF,TGTGCCAGCAGCGCCAGCGGGAGTGTAACCTACGAGCAGTACTTC
TRBJ2-4,TRBV18,-,-,CASSPLIDREDIQYF,TGTGCCAGCTCACCTTTAATAGACAGGGAGGACATTCAGTACTTC
TRBJ1-2,TRBV5-1,TRBD1,few,CASSPVVTGGFSWGYTF,TGCGCCAGCAGCCCCGTTGTGACAGGGGGGTTCAGCTGGGGCTACACCTTC
TRBJ1-6,TRBV2,-,-,CASSEQGGGSPLHF,TGTGCCAGCAGTGAACAGGGTGGTGGCTCACCCCTCCACTTT
TRBJ2-7,TRBV6-1,-,-,CASSVSYEQYF,TGTGCCAGCAGTGTCTCCTACGAGCAGTACTTC
TRBJ2-5,TRBV6-1,-,-,CASRGPTVWYF,TGTGCCAGCAGGGGCCCTACCGTGTGGTACTTC
TRBJ1-2,TRBV19,TRBD1,-,CASSPPPDRTDGYTF,TGTGCCAGTAGTCCCCCGCCGGACAGGACAGACGGCTACACCTTC
TRBJ2-1,TRBV6-6,-,-,CASSYSIYGTPNEQFF,TGTGCCAGCAGTTACTCGATCTATGGTACCCCCAATGAGCAGTTCTTC
TRBJ2-2,TRBV6-4,-,-,CASSDSMSGELFF,TGTGCCAGCAGTGACTCTATGTCCGGGGAGCTGTTTTTT
TRBJ2-7,TRBV7-3,TRBD2,-,CASSLRLAEGEQYF,TGTGCCAGCAGCTTAAGACTAGCGGAAGGAGAGCAGTACTTC
TRBJ2-1,TRBV29-1,-,-,CSVEDKRPSRREQFF,TGCAGCGTTGAAGACAAGAGACCCTCGCGGCGTGAGCAGTTCTTC
TRBJ1-2,TRBV6-1,-,-,CASITRLAPYGYTF,TGTGCCAGCATAACCCGTTTGGCCCCCTATGGCTACACCTTC
TRBJ2-2,TRBV19,-,-,CASSIRGGELFF,TGTGCCAGTAGTATAAGGGGCGGGGAGCTGTTTTTT
TRBJ2-1,TRBV27,-,-,CASSLSGPYNEQFF,TGTGCCAGCAGTTTAAGCGGCCCCTACAATGAGCAGTTCTTC
TRBJ1-4,TRBV15,-,-,CATSRSQGTQKLFF,TGTGCCACCAGCAGGTCACAGGGCACCCAAAAACTGTTTTTT
TRBJ2-7,TRBV19,TRBD1,-,CASIGDRGYEQYF,TGTGCCAGTATAGGGGACAGGGGCTACGAGCAGTACTTC
TRBJ1-3,TRBV9,-,once,CASSSNPDVDHTIYF,TGTGCCAGCAGTTCCAACCCCGACGTGGACCACACCATATATTTT
TRBJ2-7,TRBV27,-,once,CASSLSGPPRDEQYF,TGTGCCAGCAGTTTATCTGGACCGCCGAGGGACGAGCAGTACTTC
TRBJ2-5,TRBV6-5,TRBD2,few,CASSFSGGDLQETQYF,TGTGCCAGCAGTTTTAGCGGGGGGGATCTCCAAGAGACCCAGTACTTC
TRBJ2-3,TRBV29-1,-,-,CSVEDGAGLAGDLDTQYF,TGCAGCGTTGAAGATGGGGCCGGTCTAGCAGGAGACCTAGATACGCAGTATTTT
TRBJ2-2,TRBV5-4,-,-,CASTSVTGELFF,TGTGCCAGCACCTCGGTCACCGGGGAGCTGTTTTTT
TRBJ2-1,TRBV6-1,TRBD1,-,CASDASDRGRDEQFF,TGTGCCAGCGATGCCAGCGACAGGGGGAGGGATGAGCAGTTCTTC
TRBJ1-2,TRBV5-1,-,-,CASSLEQGNYGYTF,TGCGCCAGCAGCTTGGAGCAGGGAAACTATGGCTACACCTTC
TRBJ2-7,TRBV2,-,-,CASSVLDSYEQYF,TGTGCCAGCAGTGTGCTAGACAGCTACGAGCAGTACTTC
TRBJ1-1,TRBV4-1,-,-,CASSQDEGKAFF,TGCGCCAGCAGCCAAGATGAGGGGAAAGCTTTCTTT
TRBJ2-3,TRBV5-1,TRBD2,-,CASSLEASGGWDTQYF,TGCGCCAGCAGCTTGGAGGCTAGCGGGGGTTGGGATACGCAGTATTTT
TRBJ2-7,TRBV15,-,-,CATSTSAVGYEQYF,TGTGCCACCAGCACGTCAGCAGTCGGCTACGAGCAGTACTTC
TRBJ2-3,TRBV11-2,-,-,CASSLRLDPDTQYF,TGTGCCAGCAGCTTGCGACTAGACCCAGATACGCAGTATTTT
TRBJ1-5,TRBV19,-,-,CASSSTRGSNQPQHF,TGTGCCAGTAGTTCCACCAGGGGTAGCAATCAGCCCCAGCATTTT
TRBJ2-6,TRBV19,-,-,CASMGPTGANVLTF,TGTGCCAGTATGGGTCCCACTGGGGCCAACGTCCTGACTTTC
TRBJ1-5,TRBV2,-,-,CASSRPDSSNQPQHF,TGTGCCAGCAGCCGACCCGACAGTTCCAATCAGCCCCAGCATTTT